The 27 T cell receptor beta chains in this list originate from one sample, sequenced in a study of T cells in Graves' hyperthyroidism and ophthalmopathy (dated by TCRdb to between 2018 and 2020). Library preparation was by multiplex PCR. The run used an Illumina HiSeq 2000. Amplification of TCR beta CDR3 regions was carried out from RNA transcripts. The first round of RT-PCR for the TCR CDR3 was performed with the HTBI primer set and the Qiagen OneStep RT-PCR kit. The raw public reads went through TCRdb reprocessing: fastp at Q25, MiXCR clone calling, in-frame beta chains kept. Duplicate CDR3 protein sequences are folded into a single record with the most common DNA and genes. This sample is represented by a few hundred thousand distinct CDR3 sequences; roughly 18% of them were singletons. The ten largest clones represent around 54% of the sample. Source material: blood. These receptors all come from a woman aged 45 to 65 with Graves' hyperthyroidism.

The sample holds many counts of this clonotype. V and J are TRBV30 and TRBJ1-5; weak D call: TRBD1 (6 bases). V was clipped by 1 base and J by 1 base, with 11 bases between them. The CDR3 runs 15 residues. Germline values: CDR1 GTSNPN, CDR2 SVGIG (reference sequence). CDR3 coding DNA: TGTGCCTGGAGTGGCCAAACAGGGAGCAATCAGCCCCAGCATTTT. It codes for CAWSGQTGSNQPQHF.

There are a few counts of this clonotype. The chain links TRBV20-1 to TRBJ1-2, with D possibly matching TRBD1 (5 bases). In germline, CDR1 is DFQATT, CDR2 SNEGSKA (reference sequence). The CDR3 is 14 amino acids. V lost 5 bases to trimming and J lost 4 bases, with 17 bases between them. CDR3 bases: TGCAGTGCTCACCGGGACGAATGGACCTATGGCTACACCTTC. Amino acids: CSAHRDEWTYGYTF.

Here the CDR3 reads CASSPSRGTGETQYF. CDR3 nucleotides: TGTGCCAGCAGCCCCTCCCGGGGTACAGGGGAGACCCAGTACTTC. The gene calls are TRBV7-2 and TRBJ2-5, with D possibly being TRBD1 (6 bases). CDR3 length: 15 residues. Trimming pared 5 bases from V and 5 bases from J, leaving 18 bases between. Germline values: CDR1 SGHTA, CDR2 FQGNSA.

The chain carries TRBV10-2 and TRBJ1-1; TRBD1 is a possible D gene (5 bases). Per germline, CDR1 WSHSY and CDR2 SAAADI. With 6 bases removed from V and 4 bases from J, the gap between germline ends came to 9 bases. The CDR3 is 12 amino acids. The CDR3 DNA reads TGCGCCAGCAGGGGGCTCGGCACTGAAGCTTTCTTT. It translates to CASRGLGTEAFF.

In its sample, this clonotype was seen a few times. The rearrangement links TRBV2 to TRBJ2-2, with a possible D match to TRBD2 (7 bases). Germline V gene sequence: CDR1 SNHLY, CDR2 FYNNEI. Trimming took off 3 bases at V and 1 base at J, with 12 bases between the two ends. This CDR3 has 16 residues. The DNA for the CDR3 is TGTGCCAGCAGTGAGTTCGGGGGGCAGAACACCGGGGAGCTGTTTTTT. This codes for CASSEFGGQNTGELFF. The full variable domain, with the rest looked up from reference TRBV2 and TRBJ2-2, is EPEVTQTPSHQVTQMGQEVILRCVPISNHLYFYWYRQILGQKVEFLVSFYNNEISEKSEIFDDQFSVERPDGSNFTLKIRSTKLEDSAMYFCASSEFGGQNTGELFFGEGSRLTVL.

This clonotype was detected ten times or more. Here the CDR3 DNA reads TGTGCCAGCTCACCTTTAGACACCGGGGAGCTGTTTTTT. Its protein product is CASSPLDTGELFF. The rearrangement uses TRBV18 and TRBJ2-2, with D unresolved. Deletions cut 3 bases from V and 3 bases from J, with 5 bases between. Germline V CDR1 and CDR2: KGHSH, LQKENI. This CDR3 is built from 13 residues.

As regards this clonotype: A much bigger clone sits one base away, suggesting this may be a read error. Lacking the conserved final phenylalanine or tryptophan, this CDR3 likely reflects a read error. V is TRBV30 and J is TRBJ2-1; a possible D gene is TRBD1 (6 bases). V gave up 3 bases and J gave up 3 bases, with 15 bases separating them. This CDR3 spans 15 amino acids. Germline V gene sequence: CDR1 GTSNPN, CDR2 SVGIG (reference sequence). CDR3 protein: CAWRSVRGFYNEQFL. In DNA form, the CDR3 reads TGTGCCTGGAGATCTGTCAGGGGATTCTACAATGAGCAGTTCCTC.

This clonotype came up a few times. V and J are TRBV10-2 and TRBJ1-2; D gene ambiguous. CDR1 and CDR2 (germline): WSHSY, SAAADI. V lost 3 bases, J lost 4 bases, and 9 bases lay in between. This CDR3 spans 13 amino acids. CDR3 sequence: CASSEEDGYGYTF. The CDR3, as DNA: TGCGCCAGCAGTGAAGAGGATGGCTATGGCTACACCTTC.

This clonotype was counted at least ten times. DNA for the CDR3: TGTGCCTGGGATAAGGGACAGGGAGGCGAGCAGTACTTC. It is translated as CAWDKGQGGEQYF. V usage is TRBV30 and J usage is TRBJ2-7, with 9 bases fitting TRBD1. Germline CDR1 reads GTSNPN; CDR2 reads SVGIG (reference sequence). The CDR3 is made up of 13 amino acids. Trimming removed 5 bases from V and 6 bases from J; junction bases left unmatched: 8.

The chain employs TRBV5-6 and TRBJ2-5, with 9 positions matching TRBD2. Germline lookup yields CDR1 SGHDT and CDR2 YYEEEE. The CDR3 contains 14 residues. J gave up 3 bases and V 5 bases, and 5 bases lay outside the gene matches. This CDR3 reads CASRFAGGKETQYF. DNA for the CDR3: TGTGCCAGCAGATTCGCGGGGGGGAAAGAGACCCAGTACTTC.

This clonotype showed up many times. The chain carries TRBV6-1 and TRBJ2-5; 13 positions agree with TRBD2. The CDR3 spans 17 residues. Germline V gene data show CDR1 as MNHNS and CDR2 as SASEGT. After removal of 6 bases from V and 5 bases from J, the junction contained 12 bases not matched to a gene. CDR3 amino acids: CASSPPPGLAGKETQYF. In nucleotides, the CDR3 is TGTGCCAGCAGCCCTCCTCCGGGACTAGCGGGGAAGGAGACCCAGTACTTC.

This chain links TRBV20-1 with TRBJ2-7; 8 nucleotides align to TRBD2. The CDR3 spans 15 residues. V shed 3 bases, J shed 3 bases, and the junction held 10 bases outside the gene matches. From germline, CDR1 is DFQATT and CDR2 SNEGSKA (reference sequence). The CDR3 loop reads CSARVVAGGFYEQYF. The CDR3, as DNA: TGCAGTGCTAGGGTAGTCGCGGGGGGATTCTACGAGCAGTACTTC.

This chain joins TRBV20-1 and TRBJ1-1, with 11 bases identical to TRBD1. This CDR3 has 15 amino acids. Trimming at V came to 3 bases and at J to 4 bases, leaving 7 bases not matched to a gene. CDR1 is DFQATT and CDR2 is SNEGSKA in the germline V gene (reference sequence). DNA of the CDR3: TGCAGTGCTAGTCCCCGCGGGACAGGGGGCACTGAAGCTTTCTTT. This codes for CSASPRGTGGTEAFF.

This rearrangement joins TRBV6-4 to TRBJ2-3, with 12 bases lining up with TRBD2. Trimming took 3 bases from V and 8 from J; bases not matched to a gene: 9. Germline V gene lookup returns CDR1 MRHNA and CDR2 SNTAGT. CDR3 length: 16 amino acids. The chain's CDR3 is CASSEGTSGPLGTQYF. The CDR3 coding sequence is TGTGCCAGCAGTGAAGGGACTAGCGGGCCCCTTGGTACGCAGTATTTT.

This chain uses TRBV18 with TRBJ2-1; D gene unclear. Germline values: CDR1 KGHSH, CDR2 LQKENI. CDR3 size: 13 residues. Trimming removed 3 bases at V and 8 bases at J, with 11 bases between. The CDR3 bases are TGTGCCAGCTCACCGAGGTTGGGCGATGAGCAGTTCTTC. Protein product: CASSPRLGDEQFF.

This clonotype has more than one count but fewer than ten. The gene calls are TRBV27 and TRBJ2-7; 10 positions match TRBD1. Germline assignment: CDR1 MNHEY and CDR2 SMNVEV (reference sequence). This CDR3 contains 12 residues. V dropped 8 bases and J dropped 5; count of bases not matched to a gene: 3. The CDR3, as DNA: TGTGCCAGCTGGGACAGGGGCAACGAGCAGTACTTC. Translation: CASWDRGNEQYF.

This clonotype was seen more than once but under ten times. The chain recombines TRBV4-1 with TRBJ1-4; D gene unclear. This CDR3 contains 15 residues. V lost 2 bases to trimming and J lost 0 bases, with 7 bases between them. In germline, CDR1 is MGHRA, CDR2 YSYEKL. The CDR3 region is CASSQTGATNEKLFF. In DNA form, the CDR3 reads TGCGCCAGCAGCCAAACGGGTGCAACTAATGAAAAACTGTTTTTT.

The chain links TRBV28 to TRBJ2-1; D not resolved. The length of the CDR3 is 14 residues. CDR1 and CDR2 from the germline V gene are MDHEN and SYDVKM. V was pared by 4 bases and J by 3 bases, with 10 bases between. The CDR3 sequence is CASSYTADYNEQFF. In DNA form, the CDR3 reads TGTGCCAGCAGTTACACCGCGGACTACAATGAGCAGTTCTTC.

This clonotype has just a few counts. The chain couples TRBV6-1 to TRBJ2-2, with no clear D. The ends were cut back, 5 bases at V and 6 bases at J, with 13 bases in the middle. Germline V gene data show CDR1 as MNHNS and CDR2 as SASEGT. This CDR3 is 14 amino acids long. CDR3 DNA: TGTGCCAGCAGTCGGACGCATCATGCCGGGGAGCTGTTTTTT. Translated: CASSRTHHAGELFF.

The sample holds one count of this clonotype. The genes are TRBV5-4 and TRBJ2-5; 8 nucleotides agree with TRBD2. From germline, CDR1 is SGHNT and CDR2 YYREEE (reference sequence). V dropped 2 bases and J dropped 8; count of bases not matched to a gene: 11. This CDR3 contains 15 residues. CDR3 in amino acids: CASSLIVSGEATQYF. Here the CDR3 DNA reads TGTGCCAGCAGCTTAATAGTTAGCGGGGAGGCCACCCAGTACTTC.

This clonotype was observed at least ten times. This chain connects TRBV11-2 to TRBJ2-3, with D perhaps matching TRBD2 (6 bases). Trimming took 1 base from V and 2 from J, leaving 13 bases between them. CDR3 length: 16 amino acids. From germline, CDR1 is SGHAT and CDR2 FQNNGV. CDR3 in DNA: TGTGCCAGCAGCTTAGGCGTGACTAGATCCACAGATACGCAGTATTTT. It codes for CASSLGVTRSTDTQYF. The variable domain in full, completed from reference TRBV11-2 and TRBJ2-3, reads EAGVAQSPRYKIIEKRQSVAFWCNPISGHATLYWYQQILGQGPKLLIQFQNNGVVDDSQLPKDRFSAERLKGVDSTLKIQPAKLEDSAVYLCASSLGVTRSTDTQYFGPGTRLTVL.

The chain combines TRBV6-9 with TRBJ1-2; 12 nucleotides align to TRBD1. The CDR3 is made up of 17 amino acids. J was trimmed by 7 bases and V by 4 bases; bases with no gene match: 13. The germline V gene encodes CDR1 MNHGY and CDR2 SVAAGI. CDR3 loop: CASSSPGTGGAGCGYTF. The CDR3 nucleotides are TGTGCCAGCAGTTCCCCCGGGACAGGGGGCGCAGGCTGTGGCTACACCTTC.

The sample holds a few counts of this clonotype. The chain employs TRBV27 and TRBJ2-2, with 9 bases identical to TRBD1. The CDR3 extends over 19 amino acids. Germline assignment: CDR1 MNHEY and CDR2 SMNVEV (reference sequence). The CDR3 protein is CAGPDRTGAFPPNTGELFF. CDR3 coding DNA: TGTGCTGGTCCCGACCGGACAGGGGCCTTTCCCCCGAACACCGGGGAGCTGTTTTTT.

This clonotype appeared many times. V usage is TRBV28 and J usage is TRBJ2-7; 7 bases are a match to TRBD2. The J segment lost 3 bases and the V segment lost 5 bases, leaving 10 bases of the junction unmatched. This CDR3 region has 15 residues. Germline values: CDR1 MDHEN, CDR2 SYDVKM. Here the CDR3 DNA reads TGTGCCAGCAGTATTGCCGGGACTATAAACTACGAGCAGTACTTC. It encodes CASSIAGTINYEQYF.

This clonotype was counted at least ten times. The rearrangement links TRBV7-8 to TRBJ1-5; 8 bases are shared with TRBD1. J gave up 2 bases and V 3 bases, and 6 bases lay outside the gene matches. Germline V CDR1 and CDR2: SGHVS, FQNEAQ. The CDR3 contains 16 residues. The DNA for the CDR3 is TGTGCCAGCAGCTTGGACAGGGAATACGGCAATCAGCCCCAGCATTTT. As protein: CASSLDREYGNQPQHF.

This clonotype was picked up a small number of times. The gene calls are TRBV19 and TRBJ1-2; D unclear. This CDR3 is built from 13 residues. Deletions cut 1 base from V and 10 bases from J, with 13 bases between. Germline lookup yields CDR1 LNHDA and CDR2 SQIVND (reference sequence). The CDR3 loop reads CASSIGQPQDYTF. Here the CDR3 DNA reads TGTGCCAGTAGTATAGGACAACCCCAAGACTACACCTTC. Supplemented by reference TRBV19 and TRBJ1-2, the full variable domain reads DGGITQSPKYLFRKEGQNVTLSCEQNLNHDAMYWYRQDPGQGLRLIYYSQIVNDFQKGDIAEGYSVSREKKESFPLTVTSAQKNPTAFYLCASSIGQPQDYTFGSGTRLTVV.

A remark on this clonotype: It may be a read error: a sequence one base away is much more abundant. The J gene is TRBJ1-1, the V gene TRBV7-9; D remains ambiguous. Germline assignment: CDR1 SEHNR and CDR2 FQNEAQ (reference sequence). The CDR3 is made up of 14 amino acids. Trimming removed 8 bases from V and 5 bases from J, with 18 bases in between. The chain's CDR3 is CASGLSSSRTEAFF. The CDR3 nucleotides are TGTGCCAGCGGTTTAAGCTCTAGCCGAACTGAAGCTTTCTTT.